The rows below give T cell receptor beta chains drawn from one sample of a study of T-cell reconstitution after alpha-beta-depleted transplantation in children. MiXCR, applied by TCRdb to the PCR reads, yields one record per CDR3 protein. The table records approximately 230,000 distinct CDR3 sequences, 20% to 30% of them present only once. This specimen consisted of PBMCs, mostly from graft donor cells, obtained 360 days after TCRalphabeta/CD19-depleted stem cell transplant. These receptors all stem from a female patient aged 2 to 10 who had a stem cell transplant for congenital amegakaryocytic thrombocytopenia, so the T cells may come from the graft donor. The CDR3 runs from the conserved cysteine through the conserved F or W. D genes are given only for firm matches. Not all rows give a size; the values are once, few, many and, for expanded clones, a class.

V	D	size	J	DNA	CDR3
TRBV30	-	-	TRBJ2-5	TGTGCCTGGAGCCCCAGTCAAGAGACCCAGTACTTC	CAWSPSQETQYF
TRBV5-1	-	few	TRBJ2-3	TGCGCCAGCAGCTTGCGCGGGATATTCACAGATACGCAGTATTTT	CASSLRGIFTDTQYF
TRBV5-1	TRBD2	few	TRBJ2-7	TGCGCCAGCAGCTTATCACTAGCGGGGATTTACGAGCAGTACTTC	CASSLSLAGIYEQYF
TRBV6-4	-	-	TRBJ2-1	TGTGCCAGCAGTGGGGTGTTTGGGAGGAGCTATAATGAGCAGTTCTTC	CASSGVFGRSYNEQFF
TRBV7-3	-	few	TRBJ2-1	TGTGCCAGCAGCTTATTTGTGAGGTCCTACAATGAGCAGTTCTTC	CASSLFVRSYNEQFF
TRBV10-3	-	-	TRBJ2-7	TGTGCCATCGGGGGGGCGGTCTACGAGCAGTACTTC	CAIGGAVYEQYF
TRBV5-6	-	few	TRBJ1-5	TGTGCCAGCAGCGTACAGGGTTATCAGCCCCAGCATTTT	CASSVQGYQPQHF
TRBV20-1	TRBD2	few	TRBJ2-7	TGCAGTGCTAGAAGGGGGGCGGGAGGGCCAAGCTACGAGCAGTACTTC	CSARRGAGGPSYEQYF
TRBV6-5	-	few	TRBJ1-4	TGTGCCAGCACAAACTGGGGTGAAAAACTGTTTTTT	CASTNWGEKLFF
TRBV7-2	-	few	TRBJ2-1	TGTGCCAGCAGCGCCGGGACGGGCTCCTACAATGAGCAGTTCTTC	CASSAGTGSYNEQFF
TRBV7-9	-	-	TRBJ2-3	TGTGCCAGCGGCTACAGGGATTTCACAGATACGCAGTATTTT	CASGYRDFTDTQYF
TRBV9	-	few	TRBJ2-1	TGTGCCAGCAGCCCCCGGTCGGGTGCAGAGCAGTTCTTC	CASSPRSGAEQFF
TRBV10-3	-	few	TRBJ2-7	TGTGCCATCAGTGAAACGGGTTCCTACGAGCAGTACTTC	CAISETGSYEQYF
TRBV5-1	-	few	TRBJ2-3	TGCGCCAGCAGCGAGCCGGGAACAGATACGCAGTATTTT	CASSEPGTDTQYF
TRBV20-1	TRBD2	once	TRBJ2-2	TGCAGTGCCACTGATAGACTAGCGGGAGGGGGCGGGGAGCTGTTTTTT	CSATDRLAGGGGELFF
TRBV28	TRBD2	-	TRBJ2-3	TGTGCCAGCAGTTTATTCGCGGGGGGCGATACGCAGTATTTT	CASSLFAGGDTQYF
TRBV29-1	TRBD2	-	TRBJ2-1	TGCAGCGTTGTCCGGTCCGGGACTATCTCCTACAATGAGCAGTTCTTC	CSVVRSGTISYNEQFF
TRBV28	-	few	TRBJ2-5	TGTGCCAGCAGGATGAAACTAGGTGTCGAGACCCAGTACTTC	CASRMKLGVETQYF
TRBV20-1	TRBD2	few	TRBJ2-7	TGCAGTGCTAGAGATCTAAACCCTAGCGGGCGTTCCTACGAGCAGTACTTC	CSARDLNPSGRSYEQYF
TRBV2	TRBD1	-	TRBJ2-7	TGTGCCAGGGACGGGACAGGGGGCCACGAGCAGTACTTC	CARDGTGGHEQYF
TRBV4-1	-	few	TRBJ1-1	TGCGCCAGCAGCCATCCCCTAATGGGGCAGGGGATTACTGAAGCTTTCTTT	CASSHPLMGQGITEAFF
TRBV12-3/TRBV12-4	-	many	TRBJ1-1	TGTGCCAGCAGTGGTCCATTCGGCACTGAAGCTTTCTTT	CASSGPFGTEAFF
TRBV2	TRBD1	-	TRBJ2-7	TGTGCCAGCCGCCATCAGGGGGCCCTTTGGGAGCAGTACTTC	CASRHQGALWEQYF
TRBV5-6	TRBD2	-	TRBJ2-2	TGTGCCAGCAGCTGGACTAGTTTGGACACCGGGGAGCTGTTTTTT	CASSWTSLDTGELFF
TRBV9	-	few	TRBJ2-1	TGTGCCAGCAGCGTAGGTCCGGACCTATTTTACAATGAGCAGTTCTTC	CASSVGPDLFYNEQFF
TRBV20-1	TRBD1	-	TRBJ2-7	TGCAGTGCTAGATCATCCGGGACAGCAAATTACTACGAGCAGTACTTC	CSARSSGTANYYEQYF
TRBV2	-	few	TRBJ2-2	TGTGCCAGCAATCGTGGCAGGACAAAAGAAATGGGCACCGGGGAGCTGTTTTTT	CASNRGRTKEMGTGELFF
TRBV3-1	TRBD2	-	TRBJ2-2	TGTGCCAGCAGCGGTGGACTAGCGGGCATAACGAACACCGGGGAGCTGTTTTTT	CASSGGLAGITNTGELFF
TRBV11-2	TRBD2	once	TRBJ2-7	TGTGCCAGCAGCCCGGGACTAGCGGGAATTTACGAGCAGTACTTC	CASSPGLAGIYEQYF
TRBV20-1	TRBD1	many	TRBJ2-5	TGCAGTGCTAGACCAGGGGGCAGGGAGACCCAGTACTTC	CSARPGGRETQYF
TRBV20-1	-	few	TRBJ1-6	TGCAGTGCGCTGGGTGGGGGTAATTCACCCCTCCACTTT	CSALGGGNSPLHF
TRBV4-3	TRBD2	-	TRBJ2-1	TGCGCCAGCAGCGCCCAGGGACTAGCCTACAATGAGCAGTTCTTC	CASSAQGLAYNEQFF
TRBV5-4	-	-	TRBJ2-3	TGTGCCAGCAGCTGGCGGGGGCTCACAGATACGCAGTATTTT	CASSWRGLTDTQYF
TRBV12-3/TRBV12-4	TRBD2	few	TRBJ2-7	TGTGCCAGCAGTGCCGCCGGGACTATCTCTGGCGAGCAGTACTTC	CASSAAGTISGEQYF
TRBV29-1	TRBD1	many	TRBJ2-1	TGCAGCGGTAACAGGGGCTTCGGGAATGAGCAGTTCTTC	CSGNRGFGNEQFF
TRBV20-1	-	few	TRBJ1-6	TGCAGTGCTAGTGAAAGTTCACCCCTCCACTTT	CSASESSPLHF
TRBV6-5	-	few	TRBJ2-4	TGTGCCAGCAGTTATGGAGGAGAGGGGAACATTCAGTACTTC	CASSYGGEGNIQYF
TRBV7-2	TRBD2	few	TRBJ2-4	TGTGCCAGCAGCTTAAGGGCTAGCGGGAAGCAAAACATTCAGTACTTC	CASSLRASGKQNIQYF
TRBV20-1	TRBD2	few	TRBJ2-1	TGCAGTCCAAGCGGGAGATACAATGAGCAGTTCTTC	CSPSGRYNEQFF
TRBV25-1	-	few	TRBJ1-5	TGTGCCAGCAGATCCTCCGGGGGGGGACACCAGCCCCAGCATTTT	CASRSSGGGHQPQHF
TRBV7-8	TRBD2	few	TRBJ2-2	TGTGCCAGCAGCCAGAAAATCCGGGTTGGGGAGGGTACTTTCACCGGGGAGCTGTTTTTT	CASSQKIRVGEGTFTGELFF
TRBV27	TRBD1	few	TRBJ2-1	TGTGCCAGCAGCCCGGGACAGACTACCTACAATGAGCAGTTCTTC	CASSPGQTTYNEQFF
TRBV15	-	few	TRBJ2-1	TGTGCCACCAGCAGAGTTACAGGGATTCTGAATGAGCAGTTCTTC	CATSRVTGILNEQFF
TRBV20-1	-	few	TRBJ1-1	TGCAGTGCTGGACTCAGGGGCACTGAAGCTTTCTTT	CSAGLRGTEAFF
TRBV12-3/TRBV12-4	TRBD2	many	TRBJ2-1	TGTGCCAGCAGTTCAGCGGGACTGAGGCACAATGAGCAGTTCTTC	CASSSAGLRHNEQFF
TRBV24-1	-	once	TRBJ2-6	TGTGCCACCAGTGATTTTCTGCCAGGGAAGTCGGCTGGGGCCAACGTCCTGACTTTC	CATSDFLPGKSAGANVLTF
TRBV7-9	TRBD1	once	TRBJ2-5	TGTGCCAGCAGACCGGGACAGGGAGCGGAGACCCAGTACTTC	CASRPGQGAETQYF
TRBV4-3	TRBD2	few	TRBJ2-1	TGCGCCAGCAGCCAAGCACTAGCGGGAGCCCTTGGGGAGCAGTTCTTC	CASSQALAGALGEQFF
TRBV20-1	TRBD2	few	TRBJ2-3	TGCAGTGCCCGGATACGGAGCGGGACTGGAGATACGCAGTATTTT	CSARIRSGTGDTQYF
TRBV7-9	TRBD2	-	TRBJ2-1	TGTGCCAGCGGGGGGGACGGACTGAATGAGCAGTTCTTC	CASGGDGLNEQFF
TRBV20-1	TRBD2	-	TRBJ2-1	TGCAGTGCTAGAGCGGCTAGCGGGAGTGGCCCGGTTGAGCAGTTCTTC	CSARAASGSGPVEQFF
TRBV3-1	TRBD1	-	TRBJ2-3	TGTGCCAGCAGCCCACAGGGGACAGGGGACACAGATACGCAGTATTTT	CASSPQGTGDTDTQYF
TRBV20-1	TRBD2	-	TRBJ2-7	TGCAGTGCTAGAGAGGCTAGCGGGTTCTCCTACGAGCAGTACTTC	CSAREASGFSYEQYF
TRBV20-1	-	-	TRBJ1-4	TGCAGTGCTAGAGATGATGGGTTTGGCGAAAAACTGTTTTTT	CSARDDGFGEKLFF
TRBV29-1	TRBD2	few	TRBJ2-5	TGCAGCGCTGCCCCCGGACTAGCAGGGGTGGGGACCCAGTACTTC	CSAAPGLAGVGTQYF
TRBV6-1	TRBD1	few	TRBJ1-3	TGTGCCAGCAGCCCAGGGGGCACTGGAAACACCATATATTTT	CASSPGGTGNTIYF
TRBV6-2/TRBV6-3	-	once	TRBJ2-5	TGTGCCAGCAGGAGGGAGGGGGAAGAGACCCAGTACTTC	CASRREGEETQYF